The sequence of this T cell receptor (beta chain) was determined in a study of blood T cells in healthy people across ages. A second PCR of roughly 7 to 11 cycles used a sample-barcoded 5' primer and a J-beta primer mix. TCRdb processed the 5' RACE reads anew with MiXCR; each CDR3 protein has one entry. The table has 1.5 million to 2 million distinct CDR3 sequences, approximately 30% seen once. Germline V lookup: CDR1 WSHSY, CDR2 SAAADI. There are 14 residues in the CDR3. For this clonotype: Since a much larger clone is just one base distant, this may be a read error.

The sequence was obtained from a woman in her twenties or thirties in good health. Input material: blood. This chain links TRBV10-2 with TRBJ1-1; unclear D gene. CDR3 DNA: TGCGCCAGCAGTGGGGCCAGACTAAACACTGGAGCTTTCTTT. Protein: CASSGARLNTGAFF.